This T cell receptor (beta chain) is from a study of blood T cell repertoires in COVID-19. Study at large: Sites across the United States, Italy and Spain contributed samples from acute and convalescent COVID-19. Nucleic acid was either cDNA or gDNA, and it came from T cells, B-cell-depleted T cells, or PBMCs.

Germline values: CDR1 MDHEN, CDR2 SYDVKM. V lost 5 bases, J lost 1 base, and 9 bases stayed unmatched. The length of the CDR3 is 17 residues. Authors' processing steps: Amplification from reference gene primers served as the basis for estimated nucleated cell counts. Measured with immunoSEQ multiplex PCR; TCRdb has only the in-frame clones, and not every one. The V and J calls and clone size are taken from that table; D and trimming were inferred from the DNA. The data contain some 11,000 clones, 55% to 80% of them seen just once; the ten biggest clones take up about 30%. The chain has TRBV28 and TRBJ1-1, with 11 bases identical to TRBD1. The receptor comes from a human donor in a cohort sampled during active COVID-19. Input material: peripheral blood. DNA of the CDR3: TGTGCCAGCAGTCCCTTGGGACAGGGGGGAGGGAACACTGAAGCTTTCTTT. Translation: CASSPLGQGGGNTEAFF.